This is a list of T cell receptor beta chains from one sample in a study of Ad26.COV2.S vaccination and SARS-CoV-2 variants. The repertoire was sequenced with immunoSEQ multiplex PCR; TCRdb's copy has only in-frame clones and lacks some. The table has about 500,000 clones, 89% seen once; the top ten hold 1.5% to 2%. The material was peripheral blood, obtained in a trial of Ad26.COV2.S vaccine versus placebo. These receptors all stem from a person aged 18-65 years who received the Ad26.COV2.S COVID-19 vaccine or a placebo. CDR3s include the opening cysteine and the closing phenylalanine or tryptophan. D genes are given only for firm matches. Some rows mark clone size as missing; the rest say once, few, many or name a class of expanded clone.

V	J	size	D	CDR3	DNA
TRBV19	TRBJ1-2	once	TRBD1	CASTPWDRTYGYTF	TGTGCCAGTACTCCCTGGGACAGAACGTATGGCTACACCTTC
TRBV30	TRBJ1-2	-	-	CAWGRGGYTF	TGTGCCTGGGGCAGGGGCGGCTACACCTTC
TRBV12-3/TRBV12-4	TRBJ1-5	-	-	CASSYKSNQPQHF	TGTGCCAGCAGCTACAAATCAAATCAGCCCCAGCATTTT
TRBV28	TRBJ1-2	once	TRBD1	CASIPRGSNYGYTF	TGTGCCAGCATCCCCAGGGGGTCGAACTATGGCTACACCTTC
TRBV11-2	TRBJ2-2	-	TRBD1	CASSLKLWDSYTGELFF	TGTGCCAGCAGCTTAAAATTGTGGGACAGCTACACCGGGGAGCTGTTTTTT
TRBV7-2	TRBJ1-4	-	-	CASRYDGTNEKLFF	TGTGCCAGCAGATACGACGGAACTAATGAAAAACTGTTTTTT
TRBV7-3	TRBJ2-1	-	TRBD2	CASSWTSGHNEQFF	TGTGCCAGCAGCTGGACTAGCGGCCACAATGAGCAGTTCTTC
TRBV19	TRBJ2-3	few	TRBD2	CASSITALSGSIGDTQYF	TGTGCCAGTAGTATCACCGCCCTTAGCGGGAGTATTGGAGATACGCAGTATTTT
TRBV6-5	TRBJ1-4	-	TRBD1	CASSPTGTDEKLFF	TGTGCCAGCAGCCCAACTGGGACAGATGAAAAACTGTTTTTT
TRBV7-8	TRBJ2-5	-	-	CASSLAPWSSPRETQYF	TGTGCCAGCAGCTTAGCTCCCTGGAGTTCCCCGCGGGAGACCCAGTACTTC
TRBV11-3	TRBJ2-1	-	-	CASSPTPLGNAEQFF	TGTGCCAGCAGCCCTACCCCCCTAGGTAACGCTGAGCAGTTCTTC
TRBV7-8	TRBJ1-2	-	-	CASSLEARYYGYTF	TGTGCCAGCAGCTTAGAGGCCAGATACTATGGCTACACCTTC
TRBV28	TRBJ2-1	-	-	CASSFVPYNEQFF	TGTGCCAGCAGTTTTGTGCCCTACAATGAGCAGTTCTTC
TRBV9	TRBJ2-1	-	-	CASSVGRNSYNEQFF	TGTGCCAGCAGCGTTGGCCGTAACTCCTACAATGAGCAGTTCTTC
TRBV5-6	TRBJ1-6	few	TRBD1	CASSPPDRAMSIDSPLHF	TGTGCCAGCAGCCCACCGGACAGGGCGATGTCTATTGATTCACCCCTCCACTTT
TRBV7-9	TRBJ2-3	-	TRBD2	CASSLGRGGADTQYF	TGTGCCAGCAGCTTAGGACGGGGGGGAGCAGATACGCAGTATTTT
TRBV9	TRBJ1-1	-	TRBD1	CASSVTTGGNTEAFF	TGTGCCAGCAGCGTTACGACAGGGGGGAACACTGAAGCTTTCTTT
TRBV5-5	TRBJ2-7	-	TRBD1	CASSPIKGAGPYEQYF	TGTGCCAGCAGCCCCATAAAGGGGGCGGGTCCCTACGAGCAGTACTTC
TRBV6-1	TRBJ1-2	-	-	CASSEFPDSRNYGYTF	TGTGCCAGCAGTGAATTCCCTGACAGTCGTAACTATGGCTACACCTTC
TRBV20-1	TRBJ2-5	-	TRBD1	CSASWGQVQETQYF	TGCAGTGCTAGTTGGGGACAGGTCCAAGAGACCCAGTACTTC
TRBV28	TRBJ1-5	few	-	CASSLVGATGMGQPQHF	TGTGCCAGCAGTTTAGTCGGGGCCACAGGTATGGGACAGCCCCAGCATTTT
TRBV6-1	TRBJ2-5	-	TRBD1	CASSPTGVQETQYF	TGTGCCAGCAGTCCGACAGGGGTCCAAGAGACCCAGTACTTC
TRBV6-5	TRBJ2-2	-	TRBD2	CASSSGVGTGELFF	TGTGCCAGCTCGAGCGGGGTAGGCACCGGGGAGCTGTTTTTT
TRBV30	TRBJ2-3	-	-	CAWSAATSPSTDTQYF	TGTGCCTGGAGTGCTGCTACTAGCCCGAGCACAGATACGCAGTATTTT
TRBV2	TRBJ2-1	-	-	CASRMTLNEQFF	TGTGCCAGCAGGATGACACTCAATGAGCAGTTCTTC
TRBV7-7	TRBJ2-7	-	-	CASSSQFRTEQYF	TGTGCTAGCAGCTCCCAGTTTCGGACAGAGCAGTACTTC
TRBV7-6	TRBJ1-3	-	-	CASSLGGLSGNTIYF	TGTGCCAGCAGCTTAGGGGGACTCTCTGGAAACACCATATATTTT
TRBV6-1	TRBJ2-5	few	-	CASSDGHPETQYF	TGTGCCAGCAGTGACGGACACCCGGAGACCCAGTACTTC
TRBV19	TRBJ2-7	-	-	CATRDYSYEQYF	TGTGCCACCCGAGATTATAGCTACGAGCAGTACTTC
TRBV28	TRBJ2-7	-	TRBD1	CASRTGGYEQYF	TGTGCCAGCAGAACAGGGGGCTACGAGCAGTACTTC
TRBV5-1	TRBJ2-7	-	TRBD2	CASSSQLAGAREQYF	TGCGCCAGCAGCTCGCAACTAGCGGGAGCTCGCGAGCAGTACTTC
TRBV29-1	TRBJ2-2	-	-	CSVGSRESTGELFF	TGCAGCGTTGGTTCCCGGGAGAGCACCGGGGAGCTGTTTTTT
TRBV19	TRBJ1-5	-	TRBD1	CASSMSPTGSQPQHF	TGTGCCAGTAGTATGTCTCCGACAGGGTCTCAGCCCCAGCATTTT
TRBV24-1	TRBJ2-1	-	-	CATSDPGDEQFF	TGTGCCACCAGTGATCCGGGAGATGAGCAGTTCTTC
TRBV7-2	TRBJ2-7	-	-	CASSLSGDTGSYEQYF	TGTGCCAGCAGCCTTTCTGGGGACACCGGTTCCTACGAGCAGTACTTC
TRBV14	TRBJ2-3	-	-	CASSHRRGSTDTQYF	TGTGCCAGCAGCCATAGGCGGGGTAGCACAGATACGCAGTATTTT
TRBV30	TRBJ2-3	-	-	CGVGSYTDTQYF	TGTGGCGTAGGGAGCTACACAGATACGCAGTATTTT
TRBV7-8	TRBJ1-4	-	-	CASSLAGGRKLFF	TGTGCCAGCAGCTTAGCGGGGGGTCGGAAACTGTTTTTT
TRBV11-3	TRBJ2-5	-	-	CASSRGTAAQETQYF	TGTGCCAGCAGCCGAGGGACTGCCGCTCAAGAGACCCAGTACTTC
TRBV7-9	TRBJ1-1	-	-	CASSLLRDGDMYFF	TGTGCCAGCAGCCTACTACGGGACGGCGATATGTATTTCTTT
TRBV3-1/TRBV3-2	TRBJ1-5	few	-	CASSQLNQPQHF	TGTGCCAGCAGCCAATTAAATCAGCCCCAGCATTTT
TRBV18	TRBJ2-3	-	-	CASSPRGTDTQYF	TGTGCCAGCTCACCGCGGGGCACAGATACGCAGTATTTT
TRBV7-2	TRBJ2-7	-	-	CASSLSGLEQYF	TGTGCCAGCAGCTTATCCGGGCTCGAGCAGTACTTC
TRBV6-5	TRBJ2-7	-	-	CASSYAGSYEQYF	TGTGCCAGCAGTTACGCGGGCTCCTACGAGCAGTACTTC
TRBV5-6	TRBJ1-2	-	-	CASSFPITSGYTF	TGTGCCAGCAGCTTCCCTATCACGAGTGGCTACACCTTC
TRBV7-9	TRBJ1-1	-	-	CASSSGGAEAFF	TGTGCCAGCAGCTCCGGGGGAGCTGAAGCTTTCTTT
TRBV3-1/TRBV3-2	TRBJ2-7	-	-	CASSQDPGSVGRHEQYF	TGTGCCAGCAGCCAAGATCCGGGGTCGGTGGGGCGGCACGAGCAGTACTTC
TRBV7-3	TRBJ2-1	-	TRBD2	CASSREGTSRSNEQFF	TGTGCCAGCAGCCGCGAGGGGACTAGCCGGTCCAATGAGCAGTTCTTC
TRBV2	TRBJ2-3	-	TRBD1	CASSEQGAGDTQYF	TGTGCCAGCAGTGAACAGGGGGCTGGAGATACGCAGTATTTT
TRBV4-1	TRBJ2-3	-	-	CASSQGDSSTDTQYF	TGCGCCAGCAGCCAGGGGGACTCCAGCACAGATACGCAGTATTTT